These T cell receptor beta chains were read from a single sample in a study of brain T cells in children with intractable seizures. The assay was immunoSEQ multiplex PCR, and TCRdb's table has in-frame clones only and misses some. The sample carries some 76,000 clones, about 93% recorded once. Source: peripheral blood, taken at surgery. Every receptor here comes from a boy in the first two years of life with tuberous sclerosis and intractable seizures. Each CDR3 is given with its conserved first and last residue. The D gene is left open where the match is weak. A clone size is listed for some rows: how often the clone was seen (once, few, many), or a class if it is expanded.

d_call j_call clone_size v_call cdr3_aa cdr3_nt
. TRBJ2-3 . TRBV6-5 CASSNSLTDTQYF TGTGCCAGCAGCAACAGCCTTACAGATACGCAGTATTTT
. TRBJ2-2 . TRBV11-3 CASSLVAAGELFF TGTGCCAGCAGCTTAGTTGCCGCAGGGGAGCTGTTTTTT
TRBD2 TRBJ2-7 . TRBV7-2 CASSSLAGPYEQYF TGTGCCAGCAGCTCGTTAGCGGGACCCTACGAGCAGTACTTC
. TRBJ1-2 once TRBV5-4 CASRDLLTRDRGSYGYTF TGTGCCAGCAGAGACCTATTGACCCGGGACCGAGGCAGCTATGGCTACACCTTC
. TRBJ2-5 . TRBV6-5 CASSWTAQETQYF TGTGCCAGCAGTTGGACAGCCCAAGAGACCCAGTACTTC
TRBD2 TRBJ2-1 . TRBV7-9 CASSLASRGASYNEQFF TGTGCCAGCAGCTTAGCATCGCGGGGGGCCTCCTACAATGAGCAGTTCTTC
. TRBJ2-5 . TRBV11-3 CARPGREVTQYF TGTGCCAGACCGGGACGCGAGGTGACCCAGTACTTC
. TRBJ1-3 . TRBV5-1 CASSLVGGEGNTIYF TGCGCCAGCAGCTTGGTAGGTGGGGAAGGAAACACCATATATTTT
. TRBJ2-6 . TRBV6-1 CASSELSTGANVLTF TGTGCCAGCAGTGAGCTCTCAACCGGGGCCAACGTCCTGACTTTC
. TRBJ2-1 once TRBV13 CASSLVVVGNEQFF TGTGCCAGCAGCTTAGTGGTAGTCGGGAATGAGCAGTTCTTC
. TRBJ1-2 . TRBV5-1 CASSSIGEANYGYTF TGCGCCAGCAGCTCCATAGGGGAAGCTAACTATGGCTACACCTTC
. TRBJ2-1 . TRBV6-5 CASYFDNYNEQFF TGTGCCAGCTATTTCGACAACTACAATGAGCAGTTCTTC
. TRBJ1-1 few TRBV18 CASSPFDTKGTEAFF TGTGCCAGCTCGCCTTTCGACACGAAGGGCACTGAAGCTTTCTTT
TRBD1 TRBJ1-2 . TRBV7-2 CASRHGTDSLNYGYTF TGTGCCAGCAGGCACGGGACAGACTCTTTGAACTATGGCTACACCTTC
. TRBJ1-1 few TRBV6-5 CASITGGQGSTEAFF TGTGCCAGCATTACGGGGGGGCAGGGGAGCACTGAAGCTTTCTTT
TRBD1 TRBJ2-1 . TRBV24-1 CATSDLGQGSYNEQFF TGTGCCACCAGTGATTTAGGACAGGGCTCCTACAATGAGCAGTTCTTC
TRBD1 TRBJ1-3 . TRBV4-1 CASSQGTGWENTIYF TGCGCCAGCAGCCAAGGGACAGGGTGGGAAAACACCATATATTTT
. TRBJ1-2 . TRBV2 CASTVQGPEGYGYTF TGTGCCAGCACTGTGCAGGGGCCAGAAGGATATGGCTACACCTTC
TRBD2 TRBJ2-3 . TRBV6-4 CASSHGGSDGDTQYF TGTGCCAGCAGTCACGGGGGGAGCGATGGAGATACGCAGTATTTT
. TRBJ2-3 . TRBV19 CASKRSPRGASSTDTQYF TGTGCCAGTAAGAGGTCGCCGCGGGGAGCGTCTAGCACAGATACGCAGTATTTT
. TRBJ1-1 few TRBV18 CASSPQITRTGNTEAFF TGTGCCAGCTCACCCCAAATAACACGGACTGGGAACACTGAAGCTTTCTTT
. TRBJ2-2 . TRBV7-7 CASSFGLANTGELFF TGTGCTAGCAGCTTTGGCCTGGCGAACACCGGGGAGCTGTTTTTT
. TRBJ1-4 . TRBV30 CAWSVGSSYLGEKLFF TGTGCCTGGAGTGTGGGATCATCCTACCTAGGGGAAAAACTGTTTTTT
. TRBJ1-1 . TRBV5-1 CASSLEGVDARNTEAFF TGCGCCAGCAGCCTGGAGGGGGTGGATGCTCGGAACACTGAAGCTTTCTTT
. TRBJ2-7 . TRBV2 CASSVDRAGEQYF TGTGCCAGCAGTGTAGACAGGGCGGGGGAGCAGTACTTC
. TRBJ2-5 . TRBV5-6 CASSPDGIQETQYF TGTGCCAGCAGCCCAGACGGGATACAAGAGACCCAGTACTTC
TRBD1 TRBJ2-5 once TRBV7-3 CASSPTGSSQETQYF TGTGCCAGCAGCCCGACAGGGTCTAGCCAAGAGACCCAGTACTTC
TRBD2 TRBJ2-1 . TRBV6-5 CASSLAGAYNEQFF TGTGCCAGCAGTCTAGCGGGGGCTTACAATGAGCAGTTCTTC
TRBD1 TRBJ2-7 . TRBV6-5 CASSRLRDSPYEQYF TGTGCCAGCAGCCGACTTAGGGACAGCCCCTACGAGCAGTACTTC
. TRBJ1-5 . TRBV2 CASSEQGHGNQPQHF TGTGCCAGCAGTGAACAGGGCCACGGCAATCAGCCCCAGCATTTT
. TRBJ2-3 . TRBV4-1 CASSPVDRRNYGTDTQYF TGCGCCAGCAGTCCAGTCGACAGGAGAAACTATGGCACAGATACGCAGTATTTT
. TRBJ1-1 . TRBV11-2 CASSPLKGKNTEAFF TGTGCCAGCAGCCCCCTAAAGGGGAAGAACACTGAAGCTTTCTTT
. TRBJ1-1 . TRBV9 CASSVDKGGTEAFF TGTGCCAGCAGCGTAGACAAGGGCGGCACTGAAGCTTTCTTT
. TRBJ1-2 . TRBV9 CASSPVADSYGYTF TGTGCCAGCAGCCCCGTGGCAGACAGCTATGGCTACACCTTC
TRBD1 TRBJ2-7 . TRBV4-1 CASSQPGQGTYEQYF TGCGCCAGCAGCCAACCGGGACAGGGGACCTACGAGCAGTACTTC
. TRBJ2-5 . TRBV5-1 CASSFRGLETQYF TGCGCCAGCAGCTTTCGTGGTCTCGAGACCCAGTACTTC
. TRBJ1-1 . TRBV14 CASSPPLRGWNTEAFF TGTGCCAGCAGCCCGCCCCTTAGGGGATGGAACACTGAAGCTTTCTTT
. TRBJ2-3 . TRBV20-1 CSASSGGGSTDTQYF TGCAGTGCTAGTTCGGGCGGGGGCAGCACAGATACGCAGTATTTT
TRBD2 TRBJ2-7 once TRBV11-3 CASSPKLAGGNWDEQYF TGTGCCAGCAGCCCGAAACTAGCGGGAGGGAACTGGGACGAGCAGTACTTC
TRBD2 TRBJ2-7 . TRBV10-2 CASSGLLAGDYEQYF TGCGCCAGCAGTGGACTCCTAGCGGGAGACTACGAGCAGTACTTC
. TRBJ2-5 . TRBV24-1 CATSDFDSWDQETQYF TGTGCCACCAGTGATTTCGACTCATGGGACCAAGAGACCCAGTACTTC
. TRBJ2-1 . TRBV3-1/TRBV3-2 CASSPRQPDNEQFF TGTGCCAGCAGCCCCAGACAGCCAGACAATGAGCAGTTCTTC
TRBD2 TRBJ2-1 . TRBV7-8 CASSLAGVSYNEQFF TGTGCCAGCAGCTTGGCGGGAGTCTCCTACAATGAGCAGTTCTTC
. TRBJ2-2 . TRBV7-8 CASSPMRMGTGELFF TGTGCCAGCAGCCCCATGCGGATGGGAACCGGGGAGCTGTTTTTT
TRBD2 TRBJ2-1 . TRBV12-3/TRBV12-4 CASTPGLGGEQFF TGTGCCAGCACTCCGGGACTAGGCGGTGAGCAGTTCTTC
. TRBJ2-1 . TRBV6-2/TRBV6-3 CASSYSTQPIYNEQFF TGTGCCAGCAGTTACTCTACGCAGCCCATCTACAATGAGCAGTTCTTC